The entry below gives a single T cell receptor beta chain sequence along with its context. Methods used by the authors: Amplified reference gene primers provided the basis for estimating nucleated cell counts. Measured with immunoSEQ multiplex PCR; TCRdb has only the in-frame clones, and not every one. V and J calls and clone size are those listed in that table; D and trimming were worked out from the DNA. The sample carries approximately 60,000 clones, 65% to 80% recorded once. These data are taken from a study of blood T cell repertoires in COVID-19. Study in general: Spain, Italy and the United States supplied samples that represented acute and convalescent COVID-19. In each case, the material was cDNA or gDNA derived from T cells, B-cell-depleted T cells, or PBMCs.

The length of the CDR3 is 17 residues. The genes are TRBV12-2 and TRBJ2-1; the D call in the table, TRBD2, was not verified against the DNA. TRBV12-2 is annotated as a pseudogene. The sample consisted of peripheral blood. The clonotype originates from a woman of 80 years or more with active or convalescent COVID-19. CDR3 residues: CASRPCSGASSYNEQFF. The DNA for the CDR3 is TGTGCAAGTCGCCCTTGTAGCGGGGCGAGCTCCTACAATGAGCAGTTCTTC.